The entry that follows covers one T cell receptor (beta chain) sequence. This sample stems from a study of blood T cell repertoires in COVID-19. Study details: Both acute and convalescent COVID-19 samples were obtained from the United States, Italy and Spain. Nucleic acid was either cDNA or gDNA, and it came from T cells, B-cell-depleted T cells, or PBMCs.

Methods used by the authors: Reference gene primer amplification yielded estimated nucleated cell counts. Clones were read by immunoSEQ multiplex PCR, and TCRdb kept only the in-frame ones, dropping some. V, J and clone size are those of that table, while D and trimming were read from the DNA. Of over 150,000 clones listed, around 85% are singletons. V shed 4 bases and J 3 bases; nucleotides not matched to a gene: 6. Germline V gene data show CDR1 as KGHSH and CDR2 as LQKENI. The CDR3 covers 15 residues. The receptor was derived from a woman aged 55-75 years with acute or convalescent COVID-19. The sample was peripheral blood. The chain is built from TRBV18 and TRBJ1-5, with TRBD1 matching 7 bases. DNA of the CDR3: TGTGCCAGCTCACGGGGGACAGCCAACAATCAGCCCCAGCATTTT. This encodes CASSRGTANNQPQHF.